This T cell receptor beta chain was sequenced for a study of hypomethylating agent response in myelodysplastic syndrome. The overall study: Of the myelodysplastic syndrome patients, 9 were male, 2 female.

The protocol was immunoSEQ multiplex PCR, while the TCRdb copy is restricted to in-frame clones and leaves out a portion. The table lists several thousand clones, over 70% of them singletons. The length of the CDR3 is 16 residues. CDR1 and CDR2 from the germline V gene are MNHNY and SVGAGI (reference sequence). V was pared by 2 bases and J by 6 bases, with 4 bases of the junction left unmatched. Sequencing was performed on bone marrow, taken before or after starting hypomethylating agent treatment for myelodysplastic syndrome (not recorded which). The source of this sequence is a human donor with myelodysplastic syndrome. This chain connects TRBV6-6 to TRBJ1-4, with 12 bases aligning to TRBD1. The CDR3 DNA reads as TGTGCCAGCAGTTACGGGACAGGGGGCGATTATGAAAAACTGTTTTTT. This encodes CASSYGTGGDYEKLFF.